Listed below are T cell receptor beta chains from one sample, sequenced in a study of identical twins. TCRdb redid the calling of the 5' RACE reads with MiXCR, one entry per CDR3 protein. Of roughly 290,000 distinct CDR3 sequences in the sample, more than 6.5% are singletons; the top ten hold 2% to 2.5%. This same sample was also taken into another study, of yellow fever vaccine responses in identical twins.

Specimen: memory (CD45RO+) T cells sorted from blood. The receptors shown here come from a young woman in good health. The CDR3 runs from the conserved cysteine through the conserved F or W. Fields, in order: D gene, V gene, J gene, clone size, CDR3 DNA, CDR3 protein. D genes are given only for firm matches. Expanded clones get a size class; other rows say once, few or many, or leave the size out.

TRBD1	TRBV18	TRBJ2-1	few	TGTGCCAGCTCACCGACGGGGACAGGGAGCAATGAGCAGTTCTTC	CASSPTGTGSNEQFF
.	TRBV6-2/TRBV6-3	TRBJ2-2	.	TGTGCCAGCAGTAAGATACACACCGGGGAGCTGTTTTTT	CASSKIHTGELFF
TRBD1	TRBV2	TRBJ2-3	many	TGTGCCAGCAGTGTTAGCCAGGGGGCCACAGATACGCAGTATTTT	CASSVSQGATDTQYF
TRBD2	TRBV12-3/TRBV12-4	TRBJ2-1	many	TGTGCCAGCAGTTTAGCTTCCTTCCGCGAGGGAGGGGCTGATGAGCAGTTCTTC	CASSLASFREGGADEQFF
.	TRBV7-9	TRBJ2-1	many	TGTGCCCACCCCGGTCCTACTTACAATGAGCAGTTCTTC	CAHPGPTYNEQFF
.	TRBV5-6	TRBJ1-1	.	TGTGCCAGCAGCGAGACAGCATTCCGGGGGAACACTGAAGCTTTCTTT	CASSETAFRGNTEAFF
.	TRBV28	TRBJ1-1	many	TGCGCCAGCAGCCGGAACACTGAAGCTTTCTTT	CASSRNTEAFF
TRBD2	TRBV12-3/TRBV12-4	TRBJ2-5	few	TGTGCCAGCAGTTCAGTAGCGGGGGGGCACGAGACCCAGTACTTC	CASSSVAGGHETQYF
.	TRBV28	TRBJ2-7	few	TGTGCCAGCAGCTCCGAGGGCGGGAACTCCTACGAGCAGTACTTC	CASSSEGGNSYEQYF
TRBD1	TRBV5-1	TRBJ1-2	many	TGCGCCAGCAGCTCGTCCCGGGACAGGGATGGCTACACCTTC	CASSSSRDRDGYTF
TRBD1	TRBV15	TRBJ1-1	many	TGTGCCACCAGCAGAGGGGGGACAGGGGTGATTCAGAACACTGAAGCTTTCTTT	CATSRGGTGVIQNTEAFF
.	TRBV28	TRBJ2-3	many	TGTGCCAGCAGTTTAACTACGTTAGATACGCAGTATTTT	CASSLTTLDTQYF
.	TRBV5-5	TRBJ2-2	many	TGTGCCAGCAGCTTTAGTGCAAACACCGGGGAGCTGTTTTTT	CASSFSANTGELFF
TRBD2	TRBV20-1	TRBJ2-1	.	TGCAGTGCTATCGGTAGCGGGGGGACTTTGGGGCAGTTCTTC	CSAIGSGGTLGQFF
.	TRBV29-1	TRBJ1-1	many	TGCAGCGCTTCTGGACAGACGAACACTGAAGCTTTCTTT	CSASGQTNTEAFF
.	TRBV5-6	TRBJ2-1	many	TGTGCCAGCAGCCACACAGGGACAAATGAGCAGTTCTTC	CASSHTGTNEQFF
.	TRBV7-8	TRBJ2-3	many	TGTGCCAGCAGCTCCAGCGGGCAAAGCACAGATACGCAGTATTTT	CASSSSGQSTDTQYF
TRBD1	TRBV11-2	TRBJ2-1	few	TGTGCCAGCAGCAGCTTAGTAGGGGACAGGGGCAACAATGAGCAGTTCTTC	CASSSLVGDRGNNEQFF
TRBD1	TRBV3-1	TRBJ1-1	.	TGTGCCAGCAGCCTCGCCAGGGGGGAAGCTTTCTTT	CASSLARGEAFF
.	TRBV5-1	TRBJ1-6	many	TGCGCCAGCAGCTTGGACGCCTACAAGAATTCACCCCTCCACTTT	CASSLDAYKNSPLHF
.	TRBV4-1	TRBJ2-2	.	TGCGCCAGCAGCCAAGTGGGGGGGCCATTCGGGGAGCTGTTTTTT	CASSQVGGPFGELFF
.	TRBV4-1	TRBJ2-2	many	TGCGCCAGCAGCCCTCGACTAGTGGGGAACACCGGGGAGCTGTTTTTT	CASSPRLVGNTGELFF
TRBD2	TRBV4-2	TRBJ2-5	few	TGTGCCAGCAGCCAAGATCTGGCGAGCGGGGGGCCGCGAGAGACCCAGTACTTC	CASSQDLASGGPRETQYF
TRBD2	TRBV2	TRBJ2-3	many	TGTGCCAGCAGTCAACAAGCGGGAGGGCCGCACGATACGCAGTATTTT	CASSQQAGGPHDTQYF
.	TRBV14	TRBJ1-5	many	TGTGCCAGCAGCCAAGCGAGCAATCAGCCCCAGCATTTT	CASSQASNQPQHF
TRBD2	TRBV2	TRBJ2-2	.	TGTGCCAGCAGTGGAGCGGGAGGTAACACCGGGGAGCTGTTTTTT	CASSGAGGNTGELFF
TRBD2	TRBV4-1	TRBJ2-3	.	TGCGCCAGCAGCCAAGATACTAGCGGCAACACAGATACGCAGTATTTT	CASSQDTSGNTDTQYF
.	TRBV6-2/TRBV6-3	TRBJ2-1	.	TGTGCCAGCAGCCAAGAGGGACCTACCAATGAGCAGTTCTTC	CASSQEGPTNEQFF
.	TRBV5-1	TRBJ2-1	few	TGCGCCAGCAGCCCGGGGGACAACTACAATGAGCAGTTCTTC	CASSPGDNYNEQFF
.	TRBV7-9	TRBJ1-5	few	TGTGCCAGCAGCTTAGGGGGTTTTGGGTATGGAAATCAGCCCCAGCATTTT	CASSLGGFGYGNQPQHF
TRBD2	TRBV19	TRBJ2-7	.	TGTGCCAGTAGTACTATCGGGACTAGCGGATCCTACGAGCAGTACTTC	CASSTIGTSGSYEQYF
.	TRBV6-1	TRBJ2-7	few	TGTGCCAGCAGTGAAGTCGTCAGTTCCTACGAGCAGTACTTC	CASSEVVSSYEQYF
.	TRBV6-1	TRBJ2-1	few	TGTGCCACCAAGGTCCGGGAGCTGGGCGATGAGCAGTTCTTC	CATKVRELGDEQFF